The 21 T cell receptor beta chains given below trace back to one sample, sequenced in a study of blood T cell repertoires in COVID-19. Measured with immunoSEQ multiplex PCR; TCRdb has only the in-frame clones, and not every one. The sample includes more than 65,000 clones, roughly 79% of them seen just once. Material: peripheral blood. These receptors all stem from a man in his sixties with acute or convalescent COVID-19.

The V gene is TRBV6-6, the J gene TRBJ1-1, with 11 nucleotides matching TRBD1. Trimming at V came to 0 bases and at J to 8 bases, leaving 5 bases not matched to a gene. In germline, CDR1 is MNHNY, CDR2 SVGAGI (reference sequence). The CDR3 contains 15 residues. The CDR3 bases are TGTGCCAGCAGTTACTCCGTGGGACAGGGGGAGGAAGCTTTCTTT. As protein: CASSYSVGQGEEAFF.

This clone was observed a handful of times. The chain links TRBV6-2 or TRBV6-3 to TRBJ1-4; 9 nucleotides match TRBD1. CDR1 is MNHEY and CDR2 is SVGEGT in the germline V gene. V was clipped by 4 bases and J by 10 bases; unmatched bases: 10. This CDR3 is built from 15 residues. The CDR3 reads CASSFKPGQGGKLFF. DNA of the CDR3: TGTGCCAGCAGTTTCAAACCGGGACAGGGCGGAAAACTGTTTTTT.

The rearrangement links TRBV12-3 or TRBV12-4 to TRBJ1-2; D uncertain. Trimming cost V 6 bases and J 9 bases, with 17 bases left between them. The CDR3 consists of 13 residues. The CDR3 coding sequence is TGTGCCAGCAGGGTATCTAGAGTTAAGAGCTACACCTTC. Amino acids: CASRVSRVKSYTF.

CDR3 nucleotides: TGTGCCAGCAGGTCCCAGGGTGAGTATGGATCCTACGAGCAGTACTTC. The encoded protein is CASRSQGEYGSYEQYF. The chain recombines TRBV5-5 with TRBJ2-7, with D possibly matching TRBD1 (5 bases). V was cut by 5 bases and J by 1 base, with 19 bases left in between. Germline assignment: CDR1 SGHKS and CDR2 YYEKEE (reference sequence). The CDR3 sequence is 16 residues long.

The chain uses TRBV7-8 and TRBJ2-7; tentative D call: TRBD1 (6 bases). The CDR3 has 15 amino acids. V was shortened by 5 bases and J by 3 bases, with 17 bases between the two germline ends. Germline-derived CDR1 and CDR2 are SGHVS and FQNEAQ. The CDR3 sequence: CASSLLMGASYEQYF. CDR3 bases: TGTGCCAGCAGCCTACTAATGGGGGCGAGCTACGAGCAGTACTTC.

This sequence joins TRBV7-2 and TRBJ2-2; weak D call: TRBD1 (5 bases). Germline values: CDR1 SGHTA, CDR2 FQGNSA. The germline V and J ends were trimmed by 2 bases and 6 bases, with 7 bases remaining between them. The CDR3 covers 13 residues. In DNA, the CDR3 is TGTGCCAGCAGCTTAACAGGCGCCGGGGAGCTGTTTTTT. This codes for CASSLTGAGELFF.

This clone has a handful of counts. The rearrangement joins TRBV14 to TRBJ2-2; a weak D match, TRBD1 (5 bases). The V end was cut by 4 bases, the J end by 7 bases, with 10 bases between. CDR1 and CDR2 from the germline V gene are SGHDN and FVKESK. The CDR3 length is 13 residues. The CDR3 DNA follows: TGTGCCAGCAGCCGCCAAGGGGTCGGGGAGCTGTTTTTT. Encoded protein: CASSRQGVGELFF.

The rearrangement links TRBV5-6 to TRBJ1-5; D is ambiguous. The ends were cut back, 0 bases at V and 4 bases at J, with 5 bases in the middle. CDR3 length equals 13 residues. Looked up from germline, CDR1 is SGHDT and CDR2 is YYEEEE. CDR3 nucleotide sequence: TGTGCCAGCAGCTTGGAGCGGAATCAGCCCCAGCATTTT. This gives the protein CASSLERNQPQHF.

The genes are TRBV7-6 and TRBJ1-3; 8 bases map to TRBD1. This CDR3 spans 20 amino acids. Trimming removed 2 bases from V and 0 bases from J; junction bases left unmatched: 15. Germline V gene data show CDR1 as SGHVS and CDR2 as FNYEAQ. The CDR3 DNA follows: TGTGCCAGCAGCTTAACCGGACAGGGCGATGCGGACTTCTCTGGAAACACCATATATTTT. Its protein product is CASSLTGQGDADFSGNTIYF.

This clone was picked up one time. This chain connects TRBV5-1 to TRBJ2-1; 9 nucleotides align to TRBD2. Looked up from germline, CDR1 is SGHRS and CDR2 is YFSETQ. The CDR3 totals 15 residues. V was pared by 3 bases and J by 5 bases, with 6 bases of the junction left unmatched. CDR3 protein: CASSSWTSANNEQFF. The CDR3 bases are TGCGCCAGCAGCTCGTGGACTAGCGCAAACAATGAGCAGTTCTTC.

This clone has a handful of counts. The gene calls are TRBV5-8 and TRBJ1-1; 7 nucleotides agree with TRBD1. This CDR3 region has 13 residues. Germline-derived CDR1 and CDR2 are SGHTS and YDEGEE. V shed 5 bases, J shed 4 bases, and the junction held 5 bases outside the gene matches. For the CDR3, the DNA is TGTGCCAGCAGGGCCAGGGGGAGCACTGAAGCTTTCTTT. Protein sequence: CASRARGSTEAFF.

This rearrangement joins TRBV25-1 to TRBJ1-6; the D gene is possibly TRBD1 (6 bases). From germline, CDR1 is MGHDK and CDR2 SYGVNS. Trimming removed 7 bases at V and 0 bases at J, with 13 bases between. The CDR3 spans 16 residues. CDR3 sequence reads: CASIARGSSYNSPLHF. Written as DNA, the CDR3 is TGTGCCAGCATAGCGAGGGGGAGCTCCTATAATTCACCCCTCCACTTT.

The chain carries TRBV5-1 and TRBJ1-2; 7 bases fit TRBD1. The V and J ends lost 1 base and 2 bases, in that order; junction bases with no gene match: 2. The CDR3 contains 14 residues. CDR1 is SGHRS, CDR2 YFSETQ, per germline. Here the CDR3 DNA reads TGCGCCAGCAGCTTGCAGGGGGAAAACTATGGCTACACCTTC. It specifies CASSLQGENYGYTF.

The rearrangement uses TRBV19 and TRBJ1-6, with TRBD1 matching over 8 bases. The germline CDR1 and CDR2 sequences are LNHDA and SQIVND (reference sequence). V lost 6 bases, J lost 2 bases, and 12 bases stayed unmatched. The CDR3 is 18 amino acids. The CDR3 DNA sequence: TGTGCCAGTAGACCCGGACAGGGCGGGGTGACCTATAATTCACCCCTCCACTTT. This gives the protein CASRPGQGGVTYNSPLHF.

This clone is a singleton in its sample. The chain recombines TRBV5-1 with TRBJ2-7, with 7 bases identical to TRBD1. J gave up 0 bases and V 3 bases, and 6 bases lay outside the gene matches. CDR1 SGHRS and CDR2 YFSETQ come from the germline V gene. The CDR3 has 15 residues. The CDR3 loop is CASSSRTGPSYEQYF. CDR3 coding DNA: TGCGCCAGCAGCTCCCGGACAGGCCCCTCCTACGAGCAGTACTTC.

This clone was counted a few times. CDR3 protein: CASSYGRSNTGELFF. As DNA, the CDR3 is TGTGCCAGCAGTTACGGCAGATCGAACACCGGGGAGCTGTTTTTT. V and J are TRBV6-5 and TRBJ2-2; D is unresolved. CDR1 and CDR2 from the germline V gene are MNHEY and SVGAGI. The germline V and J ends were trimmed by 2 bases and 0 bases, with 7 bases remaining between them. This CDR3 region has 15 residues.

The chain has TRBV11-2 and TRBJ2-3; 15 nucleotides match TRBD2. CDR3 length: 17 residues. V trimming: 5 bases; J trimming: 4 bases; junction bases outside the gene matches: 7. From germline, CDR1 is SGHAT and CDR2 FQNNGV. The DNA of the CDR3 is TGTGCCAGCAGCCCTTTCCGGACTAGCGGGGGGGCAGATACGCAGTATTTT. Translated: CASSPFRTSGGADTQYF.

The J gene is TRBJ2-1, the V gene TRBV15; 7 bases line up with TRBD1. From germline, CDR1 is LNHNV and CDR2 YYDKDF (reference sequence). This CDR3 comprises 14 residues. J gave up 5 bases and V 1 base, and 2 bases lay outside the gene matches. The CDR3 DNA sequence: TGTGCCACCAGCAGAGGACAGGGTAACAATGAGCAGTTCTTC. Translated, it gives CATSRGQGNNEQFF.

The CDR3 sequence: CASTASDANEQFF. CDR3 DNA sequence: TGTGCCAGCACGGCTAGCGATGCCAATGAGCAGTTCTTC. V is TRBV6-5 and J is TRBJ2-1, with TRBD2 as a possible D gene (6 bases). The CDR3 totals 13 residues. The V gene's germline CDR1 is MNHEY and CDR2 SVGAGI. Trimming cost V 7 bases and J 6 bases, with 13 bases left between them.

Only one count was recorded for this clone. The chain is built from TRBV27 and TRBJ1-6; perhaps TRBD1 as D (5 bases). The CDR3 has 13 residues. CDR1 MNHEY and CDR2 SMNVEV come from the germline V gene (reference sequence). V lost 9 bases, J lost 8 bases, and 14 bases lay in between. The CDR3 protein is CASGVWGDSPLHF. The CDR3 DNA reads TGTGCCAGTGGGGTTTGGGGGGATTCACCCCTCCACTTT.

In its sample, this clone was seen a few times. This chain's CDR3 is CASSIQGAVAEAFF. CDR3 nucleotide sequence: TGTGCCAGTAGTATCCAGGGGGCGGTAGCTGAAGCTTTCTTT. The chain couples TRBV19 to TRBJ1-1, with TRBD1 matching over 8 bases. Germline lookup yields CDR1 LNHDA and CDR2 SQIVND (reference sequence). This CDR3 has 14 amino acids. Trimming cost V 3 bases and J 6 bases; bases outside gene matches: 6. The full variable domain, rest sourced from reference TRBV19 and TRBJ1-1, is DGGITQSPKYLFRKEGQNVTLSCEQNLNHDAMYWYRQDPGQGLRLIYYSQIVNDFQKGDIAEGYSVSREKKESFPLTVTSAQKNPTAFYLCASSIQGAVAEAFFGQGTRLTVV.